This T cell receptor beta chain emerged from a study of cytomegalovirus exposure and HLA in healthy donors. The CDR3 consists of 13 residues. The germline V gene has CDR1 SEHNR and CDR2 FQNEAQ (reference sequence). The V end was cut by 6 bases, the J end by 3 bases, with 12 bases between. Repertoires were generated with immunoSEQ multiplex PCR, while TCRdb's copy carries only in-frame clones and drops some. This sample yields roughly 75,000 clones, of which 94% are seen a single time; less than 2.5% belongs to the top ten. The receptor was derived from a woman in her late teens or twenties in good health and CMV-seronegative. Sequenced sample: PBMCs. The gene calls are TRBV7-9 and TRBJ2-7; the D gene is possibly TRBD2 (5 bases). DNA for the CDR3: TGTGCCAGCAGTTCCCGACGGGACTACGAGCAGTACTTC. Translated, it gives CASSSRRDYEQYF.